These 24 T cell receptor beta chains share one sample of origin, sequenced in a study of T cell responses to AZD1222 COVID-19 vaccine (dated by TCRdb to about 2021). The intended sense of this specimen's time point label: baseline before first vaccination. Receptor amplification or capture employed the immunoSEQ multiplex PCR assay. TCRdb stores this immuneACCESS table with in-frame sequences only. Part of the clones is absent; in the studies checked, under half of the shortfall reflects unresolved V genes, and no reason is known for the rest. This sample lists about 140,000 clones; roughly 90% were detected once. Clones ranked in the top ten supply more than 5% of the sample. The sequencing here drew on peripheral blood, taken on day 0 of AZD1222 vaccination. The origin of the receptors is an adult in good health.

A single count supports this clone. V usage is TRBV4-1 and J usage is TRBJ2-7; TRBD2 matches at 10 bases. CDR3 length: 16 residues. From germline, CDR1 is MGHRA and CDR2 YSYEKL. J lost 3 bases, V lost 6 bases, and 11 bases had no gene match. The CDR3 coding sequence is TGCGCCAGCAGACAGACCCCAGCGGGAGGGAACTACGAGCAGTACTTC. This codes for CASRQTPAGGNYEQYF.

The chain recombines TRBV6-5 with TRBJ2-1; D is uncertain. The germline V gene encodes CDR1 MNHEY and CDR2 SVGAGI. This CDR3 spans 11 amino acids. Trimming took off 8 bases at V and 6 bases at J, with 8 bases between the two ends. For the CDR3, the DNA is TGTGCCAGCTCTCAATTCAATGAGCAGTTCTTC. Its translation: CASSQFNEQFF.

The chain employs TRBV3-1 (or the pseudogene TRBV3-2) and TRBJ1-1; no clear D gene. The CDR3 loop spans 13 amino acids. Trimming cost V 2 bases and J 4 bases, with 8 bases left between them. Germline V gene lookup returns CDR1 LGHDT and CDR2 YNNKEL (reference sequence). The CDR3 DNA reads as TGTGCCAGCAGCCAAATACGTGGCACTGAAGCTTTCTTT. Translation gives CASSQIRGTEAFF.

J is TRBJ2-7 and V is TRBV3-1 (or the pseudogene TRBV3-2); D gene uncertain. The CDR3 loop spans 16 amino acids. With 0 bases removed from V and 3 bases from J, the gap between germline ends came to 15 bases. CDR1 is LGHDT and CDR2 is YNNKEL in the germline V gene (reference sequence). The CDR3 is CASSQDQSKAFYEQYF. The CDR3 bases are TGTGCCAGCAGCCAAGATCAAAGTAAAGCATTCTACGAGCAGTACTTC.

The chain has TRBV16 and TRBJ1-1, with D unclear. This CDR3 has 15 amino acids. From germline, CDR1 is KGHSY and CDR2 FQNENV. Trimming shortened V by 0 bases and J by 1 base, and 9 bases separated the two germline ends. This CDR3 reads CASSQSAATNTEAFF. The CDR3, as DNA: TGTGCCAGCAGCCAATCAGCAGCGACGAACACTGAAGCTTTCTTT.

The rearrangement links TRBV6-6 to TRBJ2-3; a possible D gene is TRBD1 (6 bases). This CDR3 has 15 amino acids. The V and J ends lost 5 bases and 1 base respectively, with 13 bases between them. Germline V gene data show CDR1 as MNHNY and CDR2 as SVGAGI (reference sequence). The CDR3 DNA follows: TGTGCCAGCAGTGACCGACAGGTTGGCACAGATACGCAGTATTTT. It codes for CASSDRQVGTDTQYF.

This clone was observed a single time. V is TRBV15 and J is TRBJ2-2; D tentatively reads TRBD1 or TRBD2 (5 bases each). V shed 2 bases and J shed 1 base, with 14 bases lying between them. Germline CDR1 and CDR2: LNHNV and YYDKDF (reference sequence). The CDR3 consists of 17 residues. CDR3 sequence: CATSRQTGTGNTGELFF. The CDR3 DNA follows: TGTGCCACCAGCAGACAAACCGGGACGGGGAACACCGGGGAGCTGTTTTTT.

V and J are TRBV7-8 and TRBJ1-1, with D tentatively TRBD1 (6 bases). The CDR3 runs 14 residues. The V gene's germline CDR1 is SGHVS and CDR2 FQNEAQ. The germline V and J ends were trimmed by 5 bases and 4 bases, with 14 bases remaining between them. CDR3 sequence reads: CASSAAGVGTEAFF. Here the CDR3 DNA reads TGTGCCAGCAGCGCAGCAGGGGTTGGCACTGAAGCTTTCTTT.

The rearrangement links TRBV6-2 or TRBV6-3 to TRBJ2-1, with 7 bases identical to TRBD2. CDR3 length equals 17 residues. V lost 0 bases, J lost 8 bases, and 13 bases stayed unmatched. Germline V gene lookup returns CDR1 MNHEY and CDR2 SVGEGT. CDR3 loop: CASSYSGKRDYEDEQFF. The CDR3 nucleotides read TGTGCCAGCAGTTACTCGGGAAAACGGGACTACGAGGATGAGCAGTTCTTC.

The V call is TRBV25-1, the J call TRBJ1-4; D is ambiguous. The length of the CDR3 is 14 residues. The V gene lost 3 bases and the J gene lost 2 bases, with 7 bases spanning the gap. Germline assignment: CDR1 MGHDK and CDR2 SYGVNS. The CDR3 is CASSEGWTNEKLFF. DNA for the CDR3: TGTGCCAGCAGTGAGGGGTGGACTAATGAAAAACTGTTTTTT.

This chain connects TRBV27 to TRBJ2-3; TRBD2 agrees at 7 bases. This CDR3 has 17 residues. V was pared by 5 bases and J by 4 bases, with 15 bases of the junction left unmatched. In germline, CDR1 is MNHEY, CDR2 SMNVEV (reference sequence). The CDR3 sequence: CASSDIRDYKNSDTQYF. In DNA, the CDR3 is TGTGCCAGCAGTGATATCCGGGACTACAAAAATTCAGATACGCAGTATTTT.

This chain links TRBV27 with TRBJ2-1, with 7 bases matching TRBD2. The CDR3 extends over 16 amino acids. V trimming: 5 bases; J trimming: 4 bases; junction bases outside the gene matches: 11. The germline V gene has CDR1 MNHEY and CDR2 SMNVEV (reference sequence). The CDR3 DNA is TGTGCCAGCAGTATCGGGACTACAAACTTATACAATGAGCAGTTCTTC. Encoded protein: CASSIGTTNLYNEQFF.

The rearrangement links TRBV10-1 to TRBJ2-1; 7 nucleotides match TRBD2. The ends lost 7 bases at V and 9 bases at J; junction bases unmatched: 18. The V gene's germline CDR1 is WNHNN and CDR2 SYGVQD (reference sequence). This CDR3 region has 16 residues. The CDR3 here is CASTYPGTTRAGEQFF. Written as DNA, the CDR3 is TGCGCCAGCACCTATCCCGGGACTACGCGGGCTGGTGAGCAGTTCTTC.

The J gene is TRBJ1-4, the V gene TRBV28, with no clear D. This CDR3 has 16 residues. Trimming shortened V by 8 bases and J by 0 bases, and 16 bases separated the two germline ends. Germline V gene data show CDR1 as MDHEN and CDR2 as SYDVKM. In DNA form, the CDR3 reads TGTGCCAGCGAATCCCCGGCGGCAGCAACTAATGAAAAACTGTTTTTT. Protein sequence: CASESPAAATNEKLFF.

V is TRBV13 and J is TRBJ1-4; D may be TRBD1 (5 bases). The CDR3 length is 15 residues. The V gene's germline CDR1 is PRHDT and CDR2 FYEKMQ (reference sequence). The V end was cut by 0 bases, the J end by 7 bases, with 12 bases between. The CDR3 protein is CASSLGVRVFEKLFF. The CDR3 region has the DNA TGTGCCAGCAGCTTAGGCGTCAGGGTCTTTGAAAAACTGTTTTTT.

This clone has just one count. The DNA of the CDR3 is TGTGCCAGCAGCTTGGAACGGGGGAGAGTCACTGAAGCTTTCTTT. The encoded protein is CASSLERGRVTEAFF. This chain uses TRBV5-5 with TRBJ1-1, with D possibly being TRBD1 (5 bases). From germline, CDR1 is SGHKS and CDR2 YYEKEE (reference sequence). The length of the CDR3 is 15 residues. The ends were cut back, 0 bases at V and 4 bases at J, with 13 bases in the middle.

The genes are TRBV7-2 and TRBJ2-2; perhaps TRBD2 as D (5 bases). Germline V gives CDR1 SGHTA, CDR2 FQGNSA. There are 13 residues in the CDR3. With 2 bases removed from V and 7 bases from J, the gap between germline ends came to 8 bases. The DNA for the CDR3 is TGTGCCAGCAGCTTAAAACTAGACGGGGAGCTGTTTTTT. This encodes CASSLKLDGELFF.

This clone was detected only once. The chain joins TRBV11-3 to TRBJ2-1; D not certain. V lost 1 base, J lost 7 bases, and 11 bases lay in between. Per germline, CDR1 SGHNT and CDR2 YENEEA. The CDR3 has 14 amino acids. The CDR3 DNA is TGTGCCAGCAGCTTAGCTCCGGCGCTTAATGAGCAGTTCTTC. The encoded protein is CASSLAPALNEQFF. The variable domain in full, completed from reference TRBV11-3 and TRBJ2-1, reads EAGVVQSPRYKIIEKKQPVAFWCNPISGHNTLYWYLQNLGQGPELLIRYENEEAVDDSQLPKDRFSAERLKGVDSTLKIQPAELGDSAVYLCASSLAPALNEQFFGPGTRLTVL.

This chain uses TRBV19 with TRBJ2-7; D gene unclear. CDR1 and CDR2 from the germline V gene are LNHDA and SQIVND (reference sequence). The CDR3 has 14 amino acids. Trimming cost V 7 bases and J 0 bases, with 13 bases left between them. The CDR3, as DNA: TGTGCCAGTAATATGGGTACCCCCTCCTACGAGCAGTACTTC. Translation gives CASNMGTPSYEQYF. Full variable domain (rest looked up from reference TRBV19 and TRBJ2-7): DGGITQSPKYLFRKEGQNVTLSCEQNLNHDAMYWYRQDPGQGLRLIYYSQIVNDFQKGDIAEGYSVSREKKESFPLTVTSAQKNPTAFYLCASNMGTPSYEQYFGPGTRLTVT.

The CDR3 bases are TGTGCCAGCAGCCCACAGGGGGCCGGAGAGACCCAGTACTTC. It codes for CASSPQGAGETQYF. The chain couples TRBV7-9 to TRBJ2-5, with 9 bases fitting TRBD1. This CDR3 has 14 amino acids. Germline V gene sequence: CDR1 SEHNR, CDR2 FQNEAQ (reference sequence). V trimming: 5 bases; J trimming: 4 bases; junction bases outside the gene matches: 5.

This chain links TRBV3-1 (or the pseudogene TRBV3-2) with TRBJ1-1; TRBD1 is a possible D gene (6 bases). Trimming left V 1 base short and J 2 bases short, with 8 bases between. From germline, CDR1 is LGHDT and CDR2 YNNKEL (reference sequence). The CDR3 runs 14 residues. The CDR3 bases are TGTGCCAGCAGCCAAGTGGGACAAAACACTGAAGCTTTCTTT. Translation gives CASSQVGQNTEAFF.

The chain joins TRBV28 to TRBJ2-1; 9 bases align to TRBD2. Germline CDR1 reads MDHEN; CDR2 reads SYDVKM. Unmatched junction bases numbered 5, after V lost 5 bases and J lost 6 bases. The CDR3 spans 14 residues. In DNA, the CDR3 is TGTGCCAGCAGTGCGGGGGGGCCTGGCAATGAGCAGTTCTTC. Its protein is CASSAGGPGNEQFF. The variable domain in full, completed from reference TRBV28 and TRBJ2-1, reads DVKVTQSSRYLVKRTGEKVFLECVQDMDHENMFWYRQDPGLGLRLIYFSYDVKMKEKGDIPEGYSVSREKKERFSLILESASTNQTSMYLCASSAGGPGNEQFFGPGTRLTVL.

The V and J genes are TRBV5-4 and TRBJ1-2; TRBD1 matches at 8 bases. Germline-derived CDR1 and CDR2 are SGHNT and YYREEE (reference sequence). The CDR3 spans 12 residues. V was clipped by 6 bases and J by 5 bases; unmatched bases: 3. The CDR3 here is CASNDRGYGYTF. CDR3 DNA sequence: TGTGCCAGCAACGACAGGGGTTATGGCTACACCTTC.

V usage is TRBV3-1 (or the pseudogene TRBV3-2) and J usage is TRBJ1-1; D is unresolved. V lost 3 bases, J lost 4 bases, and 6 bases lay in between. In germline, CDR1 is LGHDT, CDR2 YNNKEL (reference sequence). The CDR3 has 12 amino acids. CDR3 sequence: CASSHPFTEAFF. CDR3 nucleotides: TGTGCCAGCAGCCACCCATTCACTGAAGCTTTCTTT.